These T cell receptor beta chains were read from a single sample in a study of control samples from healthy donors and cancer patients. Profiling relied on immunoSEQ multiplex PCR, and the TCRdb table lists in-frame clones only, not all of them. The repertoire includes 85,000 to 95,000 clones, just over 90% of them detected once, and around 1% sits in the top ten. The sequenced sample was blood. Every receptor here comes from a woman in her 30s in good health. CDR3s include the opening cysteine and the closing phenylalanine or tryptophan. Each record gives: J gene, D gene, V gene, clone size, CDR3 DNA, CDR3 protein. D genes are given only for firm matches. The size of a clone is reported for some rows only, either as once, few or many, or as a class for expanded clones.

>TRBJ1-3|TRBD1|TRBV5-4|NA
TGTGCCAGCAGCTCTCTTACAGGGGAATCCGCTGGAAACACCATATATTTT
CASSSLTGESAGNTIYF
>TRBJ1-1|NA|TRBV12-3/TRBV12-4|few
TGTGCCAGCAGGCGGGGAACTGAAGCTTTCTTT
CASRRGTEAFF
>TRBJ1-1|NA|TRBV12-3/TRBV12-4|NA
TGTGCCAGCAGTCGGGCCCAAGCTGAAGCTTTCTTT
CASSRAQAEAFF
>TRBJ1-5|NA|TRBV5-6|NA
TGTGCCAGCAGCTTTAGGCAGGGGCCTCAGCCCCAGCATTTT
CASSFRQGPQPQHF
>TRBJ2-5|TRBD1|TRBV6-5|NA
TGTGCCAGCAGCCGCTACAGGGGTGAGACCCAGTACTTC
CASSRYRGETQYF
>TRBJ1-6|TRBD1|TRBV2|NA
TGTGCCAGCAGTGAATATCCGCCAATGGACAGGGTAGTTTCACCCCTCCACTTT
CASSEYPPMDRVVSPLHF
>TRBJ1-6|NA|TRBV9|NA
TGTGCCAGCAGCGTAACCCAAAGCTCCTATAATTCACCCCTCCACTTT
CASSVTQSSYNSPLHF
>TRBJ2-2|NA|TRBV11-3|NA
TGTGCCAGCAGCTTTGGGACCTACACCGGGGAGCTGTTTTTT
CASSFGTYTGELFF
>TRBJ1-5|NA|TRBV7-4|NA
TGTGCCAGCAGCTGTAGGGGAGCAGGCAATCAGCCCCAGCATTTT
CASSCRGAGNQPQHF
>TRBJ2-7|TRBD2|TRBV5-1|NA
TGCGCCAGCAGACCACCTCCGGGACTAGCTTCCTACGAGCAGTACTTC
CASRPPPGLASYEQYF
>TRBJ1-4|TRBD1|TRBV29-1|NA
TGCAGCGCGCGGCGAACCGGGACAGGGGGCAAGGGGAATGAAAAACTGTTTTTT
CSARRTGTGGKGNEKLFF
>TRBJ1-5|NA|TRBV6-1|NA
TGTGCCAGCAGTGAAGTGCAGCCCCAGCATTTT
CASSEVQPQHF
>TRBJ2-7|NA|TRBV6-5|NA
TGTGCCAGCGGAAATGGGGGAGGGGGCTCCTACGAGCAGTACTTC
CASGNGGGGSYEQYF
>TRBJ1-1|NA|TRBV18|NA
TGTGCCAGCTCCCCAGCGGGGGGCACTGAAGCTTTCTTT
CASSPAGGTEAFF
>TRBJ1-2|NA|TRBV5-6|once
TGTGCCAGCAAAAGGGTGGGTGGCTACACCTTC
CASKRVGGYTF
>TRBJ2-5|NA|TRBV5-1|NA
TGCGCCAGCAGCTTGGTGGGGGAGACCCAGTACTTC
CASSLVGETQYF
>TRBJ1-1|NA|TRBV14|NA
TGTGCCAGCAGCCAAGTTATGAACACTGAAGCTTTCTTT
CASSQVMNTEAFF
>TRBJ2-7|TRBD1|TRBV4-1|once
TGCGCCAGCAGCCAACGTCAGGGGGCTGGTGAGCAGTACTTC
CASSQRQGAGEQYF
>TRBJ1-1|TRBD1|TRBV5-1|NA
TGCGCCAGCAGCTTGAACAGGGGAGGAACTGAAGCTTTCTTT
CASSLNRGGTEAFF
>TRBJ2-7|NA|TRBV5-6|NA
TGTGCCAGCAGCCACAGGAGGACCTACGAGCAGTACTTC
CASSHRRTYEQYF
>TRBJ1-2|NA|TRBV19|NA
TGTGCCAGTAGTAATTTCCCCATGGACTATGGCTACACCTTC
CASSNFPMDYGYTF
>TRBJ2-1|NA|TRBV30|NA
TGTGCCTGGAAAGGGAAGGAGTCCTACAATGAGCAGTTCTTC
CAWKGKESYNEQFF
>TRBJ2-2|NA|TRBV5-8|NA
TGTGCCAGCAGCCGTAGTTATAGCGCCGGGGAGCTGTTTTTT
CASSRSYSAGELFF
>TRBJ1-5|NA|TRBV5-1|NA
TGCGCCAGCAGCTTGGATCTCGGGGTCGGGCAGCCCCAGCATTTT
CASSLDLGVGQPQHF
>TRBJ2-3|NA|TRBV10-1|NA
TGCGCCAGCAGTGAGTCGTCTAGGAGCACAGATACGCAGTATTTT
CASSESSRSTDTQYF
>TRBJ1-4|NA|TRBV6-5|NA
TGTGCCAGCAGTTACTCGAGTAGGAGTAATGAAAAACTGTTTTTT
CASSYSSRSNEKLFF
>TRBJ1-4|NA|TRBV20-1|NA
TGCAGTGCCCGATTTTCTAAACTGTTTTTT
CSARFSKLFF
>TRBJ1-5|NA|TRBV12-3/TRBV12-4|NA
TGTGCCAGCAGTTTTTCACCTAATCAGCCCCAGCATTTT
CASSFSPNQPQHF
>TRBJ1-5|NA|TRBV10-1|medium-sized
TGCGCCAGCAGTGAGTCCCGTTTGGGGCCCCAGCATTTT
CASSESRLGPQHF
>TRBJ1-1|NA|TRBV5-1|once
TGCGCCAGCAGTCTTGTGGTAGGTCGGAACACTGAAGCTTTCTTT
CASSLVVGRNTEAFF
>TRBJ1-1|TRBD1|TRBV27|NA
TGTGCCAGCAGTTTATCGACGGGCAGGGGGCGGACTGAAGCTTTCTTT
CASSLSTGRGRTEAFF
>TRBJ1-2|TRBD1|TRBV18|NA
TGTGCCAGCTCACCCCTGGGCCAGGGGGATTTCTATGGCTACACCTTC
CASSPLGQGDFYGYTF
>TRBJ2-7|NA|TRBV29-1|NA
TGCAGCGTCTTGACCTTTGTTGAGGGGCAGTACTTC
CSVLTFVEGQYF
>TRBJ1-1|NA|TRBV5-1|NA
TGCGCCAGCAGCTCCTACGATAAACGGGAGCCGAACACTGAAGCTTTCTTT
CASSSYDKREPNTEAFF
>TRBJ1-1|NA|TRBV4-1|NA
TGCGCCAGCAGCCAAAGCAGGGGGAACACTGAAGCTTTCTTT
CASSQSRGNTEAFF
>TRBJ1-1|TRBD1|TRBV20-1|NA
TGCAGTGCTAGTTCCGTCGACAGGGGGTGGAACACTGAAGCTTTCTTT
CSASSVDRGWNTEAFF
>TRBJ1-1|NA|TRBV5-1|NA
TGCGCCAGCAGCTTGATGCAGGGTCTCATGAACACTGAAGCTTTCTTT
CASSLMQGLMNTEAFF
>TRBJ2-3|NA|TRBV5-1|once
TGCGCCAGCAGCTTGGGGTCGATAGTAGATACGCAGTATTTT
CASSLGSIVDTQYF
>TRBJ2-7|TRBD1|TRBV6-5|NA
TGTGCCAGTACGGAGAGGGACAGGGGAGACGAGCAGTACTTC
CASTERDRGDEQYF
>TRBJ1-2|NA|TRBV18|NA
TGTGCCAGCTCACCCGCCGGGGAGGGCTGGGGCTACACCTTC
CASSPAGEGWGYTF
>TRBJ1-4|NA|TRBV6-5|once
TGTGCCAGCATCAGGACAACTAATGAAAAACTGTTTTTT
CASIRTTNEKLFF
>TRBJ1-1|TRBD1|TRBV7-2|NA
TGTGCCAGCAGCCAACGGGACAGGGGCCTCATGAACACTGAAGCTTTCTTT
CASSQRDRGLMNTEAFF
>TRBJ2-7|NA|TRBV20-1|NA
TGCAGTGGAGGACTTACCTACGAGCAGTACTTC
CSGGLTYEQYF
>TRBJ1-1|NA|TRBV7-9|NA
TGTGCCAGCAGCTTAGGTCTTTTCTTTGAAGCTTTCTTT
CASSLGLFFEAFF
>TRBJ1-4|NA|TRBV6-1|once
TGTGCCAGCAGTGATCTGGGGGCTATGGCTAATGAAAAACTGTTTTTT
CASSDLGAMANEKLFF
>TRBJ2-7|TRBD1|TRBV5-6|NA
TGTGCCAGCAGCCCAACCGGGACAGTTTCCTACGAGCAGTACTTC
CASSPTGTVSYEQYF
>TRBJ1-2|NA|TRBV7-2|NA
TGTGCCAGCAGCTCCGGGGGGGGCTATGGCTACACCTTC
CASSSGGGYGYTF
>TRBJ1-2|TRBD1|TRBV7-3|once
TGTGCCAGCAGCTTAGGAGGGACAGGGAGGGACTATGGCTACACCTTC
CASSLGGTGRDYGYTF